The clone carrying this TCR beta chain appeared many times. Antigen specificity is unknown. These data are taken from a study of CD8 T cells in ankylosing spondylitis. Notes on the study in general: What appeared characteristic of ankylosing spondylitis blood was a TCR beta motif of fewer than ten highly homologous variants. Disease-linked clones, CD8+, were relatively rare in peripheral blood.

TCRdb analysed the 5' RACE reads with MiXCR anew, one entry per CDR3 protein. Found here are some 200,000 distinct CDR3 sequences, 6% to 8% of them singletons; the top ten hold approximately 15%. The germline V gene has CDR1 SGHRS and CDR2 YFSETQ. V lost 0 bases, J lost 4 bases, and 21 bases lay in between. The CDR3 spans 18 residues. This clonotype was sampled from a male donor with ankylosing spondylitis. This chain connects TRBV5-1 to TRBJ2-3; D is possibly TRBD1 or TRBD2 (5 bases each). The specimen sequenced was blood, either unsorted or a sorted T cell fraction (not recorded which). CDR3 region: CASSLEDLRDPRADTQYF. The DNA for the CDR3 is TGCGCCAGCAGCTTGGAGGATCTCCGGGACCCCCGTGCAGATACGCAGTATTTT.